This entry lists 31 T cell receptor beta chains sequenced from one sample in a study of response to subunit inactivated influenza vaccine. TCRdb recomputed calls from the RT-PCR reads with MiXCR, one row per CDR3 protein. The sample lists around 580,000 distinct CDR3 sequences; about 10% were seen once. This material consisted of PBMCs from blood, taken on the day of vaccination. These receptors originate from a man aged 50 to 60 who received an inactivated influenza vaccine.

This clonotype was counted between two and nine times. This chain uses TRBV27 with TRBJ2-7; the D is unclear. The V end was cut by 3 bases, the J end by 3 bases, with 15 bases between. This CDR3 region has 15 residues. Germline V gene lookup returns CDR1 MNHEY and CDR2 SMNVEV (reference sequence). The CDR3 nucleotides read TGTGCCAGCAGTTTGTCTAGGGCTTTTGGCTACGAGCAGTACTTC. Its translation is CASSLSRAFGYEQYF.

The chain uses TRBV11-1 and TRBJ1-1; 11 bases map to TRBD1. The V gene's germline CDR1 is SGHAT and CDR2 FQDESV (reference sequence). V shed 5 bases, J shed 1 base, and the junction held 12 bases outside the gene matches. The CDR3 extends over 18 amino acids. CDR3 bases: TGTGCCAGCAGCCTCCTCCGTGGGACAGGGGGAACGAACACTGAAGCTTTCTTT. It translates to CASSLLRGTGGTNTEAFF.

The rearrangement links TRBV20-1 to TRBJ2-7, with TRBD2 identical over 14 bases. Germline-derived CDR1 and CDR2 are DFQATT and SNEGSKA (reference sequence). V lost 6 bases, J lost 3 bases, and 10 bases stayed unmatched. The CDR3 has 16 residues. CDR3 protein: CSAYGLAGGLFYEQYF. The CDR3 DNA reads TGCAGTGCCTACGGACTAGCGGGAGGTTTATTCTACGAGCAGTACTTC.

This clonotype has ten or more counts. This chain links TRBV2 with TRBJ2-7, with D maybe TRBD2 (6 bases). The CDR3 runs 17 residues. Germline V gene sequence: CDR1 SNHLY, CDR2 FYNNEI. Trimming removed 6 bases at V and 2 bases at J, with 23 bases between. CDR3 nucleotides: TGTGCCAGCAGAATGGGACTCCTGTGGGAGGCGACCTACGAGCAGTACTTC. Amino acids: CASRMGLLWEATYEQYF.

The chain links TRBV4-3 to TRBJ2-7, with 9 bases lining up with TRBD2. The CDR3 extends over 15 amino acids. The V segment lost 0 bases and the J segment 3 bases; nucleotides outside the gene matches: 3. Germline values: CDR1 LGHNA, CDR2 YSLEER. The CDR3, as DNA: TGCGCCAGCAGCCAAGAAGAGCGGGGGGACTACGAGCAGTACTTC. It codes for CASSQEERGDYEQYF.

The sample holds a few counts of this clonotype. The gene calls are TRBV5-1 and TRBJ2-7; 10 nucleotides line up with TRBD1. V shed 4 bases, J shed 0 bases, and the junction held 16 bases outside the gene matches. CDR3 size: 19 residues. Per the germline V gene, CDR1 is SGHRS and CDR2 is YFSETQ. The DNA for the CDR3 is TGCGCCAGCAGCCTGGGCGTGACAGGGGGCTTTGGGGGCTCCTACGAGCAGTACTTC. Translation: CASSLGVTGGFGGSYEQYF.

This clonotype was recorded at least ten times. This sequence joins TRBV27 and TRBJ2-1, with 9 bases lining up with TRBD1. Germline-derived CDR1 and CDR2 are MNHEY and SMNVEV (reference sequence). J was trimmed by 2 bases and V by 6 bases; bases with no gene match: 5. The CDR3 totals 15 residues. The CDR3 here is CASSLGTGTYNEQFF. In nucleotides, the CDR3 is TGTGCCAGCAGCTTGGGGACAGGGACCTACAATGAGCAGTTCTTC.

J is TRBJ1-5 and V is TRBV7-8; no clear D gene. Germline V CDR1 and CDR2: SGHVS, FQNEAQ. This CDR3 contains 15 residues. V was shortened by 5 bases and J by 3 bases, with 14 bases between the two germline ends. As DNA, the CDR3 is TGTGCCAGCAGCCTCACTCGCGGTATCAATCAGCCCCAGCATTTT. It codes for CASSLTRGINQPQHF.

In its sample, this clonotype was seen a few times. V is TRBV6-5 and J is TRBJ2-7; D ambiguous. From germline, CDR1 is MNHEY and CDR2 SVGAGI. This CDR3 contains 14 residues. Trimming pared 5 bases from V and 1 base from J, leaving 12 bases between. In DNA form, the CDR3 reads TGTGCCAGCAGTACCGACCGCTTGTCCTACGAGCAGTACTTC. Its translation is CASSTDRLSYEQYF.

The chain recombines TRBV11-1 with TRBJ2-1; 13 bases are shared with TRBD2. The CDR3 covers 18 residues. CDR1 is SGHAT and CDR2 is FQDESV in the germline V gene (reference sequence). After removal of 4 bases from V and 8 bases from J, the junction contained 14 bases not matched to a gene. CDR3 residues: CASSSPGLTSGREDEQFF. CDR3 DNA: TGTGCCAGCAGCTCGCCCGGCCTAACTAGCGGGAGGGAGGATGAGCAGTTCTTC.

The chain employs TRBV27 and TRBJ2-7, with D unresolved. V was pared by 8 bases and J by 7 bases, with 12 bases between. This CDR3 spans 11 amino acids. Germline-derived CDR1 and CDR2 are MNHEY and SMNVEV (reference sequence). CDR3 sequence: CASPLLEEQYF. The CDR3 nucleotides are TGTGCCAGCCCTCTACTGGAGGAGCAGTACTTC.

This chain connects TRBV15 to TRBJ2-7, with D perhaps TRBD1 or TRBD2 (5 bases each). The germline V gene has CDR1 LNHNV and CDR2 YYDKDF (reference sequence). The V end lost 4 bases, the J end lost 0 bases, and 16 bases lay between the germline ends. The CDR3 length is 16 residues. For the CDR3, the DNA is TGTGCCACCAGCATAGATCCGGGACGCATCTCCTACGAGCAGTACTTC. It is translated as CATSIDPGRISYEQYF.

V and J are TRBV12-3 or TRBV12-4 and TRBJ1-4, with D possibly TRBD1 on 5 matching bases. The length of the CDR3 is 14 residues. The V and J ends lost 5 bases and 8 bases respectively, with 15 bases between them. For the CDR3, the DNA is TGTGCCAGCAGTCCCGTCGGGGGTGGAGAAAAACTGTTTTTT. Amino acid sequence: CASSPVGGGEKLFF.

V and J are TRBV12-3 or TRBV12-4 and TRBJ2-1; 7 nucleotides match TRBD2. The V and J ends lost 3 bases and 0 bases, in that order; junction bases with no gene match: 5. The CDR3 runs to 16 residues. The CDR3 protein is CASSFFAGVSYNEQFF. The CDR3 DNA is TGTGCCAGCAGTTTTTTTGCGGGGGTCTCCTACAATGAGCAGTTCTTC.

This clonotype was counted at least ten times. The V call is TRBV10-3, the J call TRBJ2-1, with 12 positions matching TRBD1. CDR1 and CDR2 (germline): ENHRY, SYGVKD. The CDR3 has 18 residues. J lost 8 bases, V lost 8 bases, and 19 bases had no gene match. CDR3 residues: CAISGTGGTRELYDEQFF. CDR3 sequence (DNA): TGTGCCATCTCCGGGACAGGGGGCACTCGTGAACTGTACGATGAGCAGTTCTTC.

This clonotype turned up a few times. The chain combines TRBV4-3 with TRBJ2-1; 10 nucleotides agree with TRBD1. Germline CDR1 reads LGHNA; CDR2 reads YSLEER. The trim removed 1 base at V and 4 bases at J, leaving 7 bases unmatched. This CDR3 is built from 17 residues. The CDR3 is CASSQVGTGVRYNEQFF. In DNA, the CDR3 is TGCGCCAGCAGCCAAGTGGGGACAGGGGTACGGTACAATGAGCAGTTCTTC.

This clonotype was seen more than once but under ten times. V gene TRBV19 combines with J gene TRBJ1-5; TRBD1 aligns across 9 bases. The CDR3 runs to 17 residues. Germline values: CDR1 LNHDA, CDR2 SQIVND (reference sequence). The V gene end was trimmed by 3 bases and the J gene end by 6 bases; junction bases not matched to a gene: 12. CDR3: CASSITRGTGGSQPQHF. CDR3 sequence (DNA): TGTGCCAGTAGTATTACCCGAGGAACAGGGGGCTCTCAGCCCCAGCATTTT.

The rearrangement uses TRBV12-3 or TRBV12-4 and TRBJ1-1, with 8 bases identical to TRBD1. The CDR3 is made up of 15 amino acids. The J segment lost 0 bases and the V segment lost 3 bases, leaving 3 bases of the junction unmatched. In nucleotides, the CDR3 is TGTGCCAGCAGTTTGCAGGGGGCGTTGAACACTGAAGCTTTCTTT. Its translation is CASSLQGALNTEAFF.

This clonotype was observed at least ten times. V usage is TRBV7-2 and J usage is TRBJ2-7, with 8 bases identical to TRBD1. Trimming took 5 bases from V and 3 from J; bases not matched to a gene: 6. The CDR3 extends over 14 amino acids. Germline V gene sequence: CDR1 SGHTA, CDR2 FQGNSA. Written as DNA, the CDR3 is TGTGCCAGCAGCCCCTCGACAGGGGACTACGAGCAGTACTTC. Its translation: CASSPSTGDYEQYF.

The V gene is TRBV7-9, the J gene TRBJ2-1, with TRBD2 matching over 10 bases. Germline trimming cut 1 base from V and 6 bases from J; bases unmatched to any gene: 3. Germline CDR1 is SEHNR and CDR2 is FQNEAQ (reference sequence). CDR3 length: 15 amino acids. CDR3 coding DNA: TGTGCCAGCAGCTTAGTAAGCGGGAGGGCCAATGAGCAGTTCTTC. Encoded protein: CASSLVSGRANEQFF.

The V and J genes are TRBV12-3 or TRBV12-4 and TRBJ2-5; 9 bases line up with TRBD2. Trimming removed 4 bases from V and 2 bases from J; junction bases left unmatched: 5. This CDR3 region has 15 residues. CDR3 nucleotide sequence: TGTGCCAGCAGTTATCTAGCGGGATTACAAGAGACCCAGTACTTC. Residues: CASSYLAGLQETQYF.

The gene calls are TRBV24-1 and TRBJ1-2; tentatively, D is TRBD1 (5 bases). V was pared by 5 bases and J by 3 bases, with 12 bases between. The CDR3 has 14 residues. Germline CDR1 KGHDR, CDR2 SFDVKD. CDR3 protein: CATSARGGDYGYTF. The CDR3 DNA sequence: TGTGCCACCAGTGCCCGGGGAGGGGACTATGGCTACACCTTC.

The CDR3 coding sequence is TGCAGTGCTAGAGATCGCTCGGGCCAGGGGGTCCCAGATACGCAGTATTTT. Protein: CSARDRSGQGVPDTQYF. The V and J genes are TRBV20-1 and TRBJ2-3, with 7 bases lining up with TRBD1. Trimming removed 0 bases from V and 4 bases from J; junction bases left unmatched: 13. This CDR3 is built from 17 residues. Looked up from germline, CDR1 is DFQATT and CDR2 is SNEGSKA (reference sequence).

The chain has TRBV6-5 and TRBJ2-7; no firm D call. V dropped 2 bases and J dropped 2 bases, with 16 bases sitting between them. Germline loops: CDR1 MNHEY, CDR2 SVGAGI. The CDR3 has 16 amino acids. CDR3 bases: TGTGCCAGCAGTTACCCCCAGGCAGGTGCCGCCTACGAGCAGTACTTC. Its protein product is CASSYPQAGAAYEQYF.

Only a few counts were recorded for this clonotype. The chain has TRBV6-5 and TRBJ1-6; a possible D gene is TRBD1 (5 bases). Trimming took off 0 bases at V and 0 bases at J, with 6 bases between the two ends. CDR1 and CDR2 from the germline V gene are MNHEY and SVGAGI. The CDR3 consists of 16 residues. CDR3 sequence (DNA): TGTGCCAGCAGTTACTCGAGGGGCTCCTATAATTCACCCCTCCACTTT. It yields the protein CASSYSRGSYNSPLHF.

The chain links TRBV20-1 to TRBJ1-2; maybe TRBD1 (6 bases). There are 14 residues in the CDR3. CDR1 is DFQATT and CDR2 is SNEGSKA in the germline V gene (reference sequence). V lost 2 bases, J lost 3 bases, and 13 bases lay in between. The CDR3 nucleotides read TGCAGTGCTAGACACAGGGTAGGGCACTATGGCTACACCTTC. Protein: CSARHRVGHYGYTF.

The chain combines TRBV9 with TRBJ2-5; 13 bases fit TRBD2. Germline values: CDR1 SGDLS, CDR2 YYNGEE. CDR3 length equals 16 residues. The junction had 6 bases not matched to a gene; V was cut back by 3 bases and J by 4 bases. The CDR3 coding sequence is TGTGCCAGCAGCGCTACTAGCGGGGGGGCAGTAGAGACCCAGTACTTC. Encoded protein: CASSATSGGAVETQYF.

This clonotype turned up a few times. The J gene is TRBJ2-5, the V gene TRBV29-1, with D possibly being TRBD1 (5 bases). This CDR3 region has 13 residues. Per the germline V gene, CDR1 is SQVTM and CDR2 is ANQGSEA. Trimming pared 2 bases from V and 8 bases from J, leaving 15 bases between. This CDR3 is CSVERDSKRTQYF. The CDR3 nucleotides read TGCAGCGTTGAACGCGACAGCAAGAGAACCCAGTACTTC.

This clonotype came up many times. In DNA, the CDR3 is TGCGCCAGCAGCTTGGCGGCGGCGCCTAATGAAAAACTGTTTTTT. This sequence encodes CASSLAAAPNEKLFF. V and J are TRBV5-1 and TRBJ1-4; unclear D gene. V was cut by 0 bases and J by 3 bases, with 9 bases left in between. Germline V gene lookup returns CDR1 SGHRS and CDR2 YFSETQ. The CDR3 totals 15 residues.

This clonotype was recorded at least ten times. The genes are TRBV6-1 and TRBJ1-5; 7 bases match TRBD1. V dropped 6 bases and J dropped 3; count of bases not matched to a gene: 5. CDR3 length equals 14 residues. CDR1 MNHNS and CDR2 SASEGT come from the germline V gene. The chain's CDR3 is CASSRTGNNQPQHF. The CDR3 nucleotides read TGTGCCAGCAGCAGGACAGGCAACAATCAGCCCCAGCATTTT.

This clonotype was counted ten times or more. This sequence joins TRBV7-2 and TRBJ2-7; the match to TRBD1 covers 8 bases. After removal of 1 base from V and 4 bases from J, the junction contained 3 bases not matched to a gene. The CDR3 has 14 amino acids. Germline V gene data show CDR1 as SGHTA and CDR2 as FQGNSA. CDR3 region: CASSLGRGLYEQYF. Written as DNA, the CDR3 is TGTGCCAGCAGCTTAGGCAGGGGGCTGTACGAGCAGTACTTC. Variable domain in full (rest from reference TRBV7-2 and TRBJ2-7): GAGVSQSPSNKVTEKGKDVELRCDPISGHTALYWYRQSLGQGLEFLIYFQGNSAPDKSGLPSDRFSAERTGGSVSTLTIQRTQQEDSAVYLCASSLGRGLYEQYFGPGTRLTVT.